This T cell receptor (beta chain) was obtained from a study of cytomegalovirus exposure and HLA in healthy donors. V was cut by 7 bases and J by 2 bases, with 13 bases left in between. The CDR3 runs 14 residues. Germline V lookup: CDR1 SNHLY, CDR2 FYNNEI. Assay: immunoSEQ multiplex PCR; the TCRdb copy retains only in-frame clones and omits some. The table shows roughly 200,000 clones, with about nine tenths occurring only once. The specimen was PBMCs. The clonotype was recovered from a man aged 25 to 40 in good health and CMV-seropositive. The chain employs TRBV2 and TRBJ2-3; no firm D call. The CDR3 DNA follows: TGTGCCAGCACCTCAACCCCTTTCACAGATACGCAGTATTTT. The encoded protein is CASTSTPFTDTQYF.